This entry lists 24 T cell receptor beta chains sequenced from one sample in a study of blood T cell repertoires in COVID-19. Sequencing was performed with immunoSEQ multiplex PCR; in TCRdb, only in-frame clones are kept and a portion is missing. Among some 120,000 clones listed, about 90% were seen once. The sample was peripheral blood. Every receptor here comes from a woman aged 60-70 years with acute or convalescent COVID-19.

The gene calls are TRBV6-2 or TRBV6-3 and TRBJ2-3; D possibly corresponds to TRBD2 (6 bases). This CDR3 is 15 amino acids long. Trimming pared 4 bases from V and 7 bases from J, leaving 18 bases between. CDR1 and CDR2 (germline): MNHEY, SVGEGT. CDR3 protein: CASSLGGSMINTQYF. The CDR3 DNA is TGTGCCAGCAGTTTGGGAGGTTCCATGATTAATACGCAGTATTTT.

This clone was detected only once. CDR3 amino acids: CASSYYRRGPGTEAFF. Written as DNA, the CDR3 is TGTGCCAGCAGTTACTACCGCAGGGGGCCGGGGACTGAAGCTTTCTTT. V usage is TRBV6-6 and J usage is TRBJ1-1, with 8 bases fitting TRBD1. The CDR3 totals 16 residues. Germline CDR1 is MNHNY and CDR2 is SVGAGI (reference sequence). The trim removed 1 base at V and 5 bases at J, leaving 9 bases unmatched.

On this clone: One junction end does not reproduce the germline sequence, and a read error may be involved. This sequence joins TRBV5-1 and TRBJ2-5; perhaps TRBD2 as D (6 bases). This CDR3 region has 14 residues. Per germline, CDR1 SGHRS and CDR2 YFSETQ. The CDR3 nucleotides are TGCGCCAGCGGCTTCTCGGGAGCATGGGAGACCCAGTACTTC. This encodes CASGFSGAWETQYF.

CDR3 region: CASSLDSQGQVNYGYTF. Written as DNA, the CDR3 is TGCGCCAGCAGCTTGGACTCCCAGGGACAGGTTAACTATGGCTACACCTTC. The chain employs TRBV5-1 and TRBJ1-2, with 8 bases identical to TRBD1. Germline V gives CDR1 SGHRS, CDR2 YFSETQ. V trimming: 0 bases; J trimming: 1 base; junction bases outside the gene matches: 8. CDR3 length: 17 amino acids.

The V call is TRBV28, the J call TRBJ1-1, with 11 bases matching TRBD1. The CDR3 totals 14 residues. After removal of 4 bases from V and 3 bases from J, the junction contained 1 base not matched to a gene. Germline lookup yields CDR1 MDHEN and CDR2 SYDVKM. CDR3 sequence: CASSWDRGDTEAFF. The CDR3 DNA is TGTGCCAGCAGTTGGGACAGGGGGGACACTGAAGCTTTCTTT. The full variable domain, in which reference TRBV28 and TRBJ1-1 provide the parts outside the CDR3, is DVKVTQSSRYLVKRTGEKVFLECVQDMDHENMFWYRQDPGLGLRLIYFSYDVKMKEKGDIPEGYSVSREKKERFSLILESASTNQTSMYLCASSWDRGDTEAFFGQGTRLTVV.

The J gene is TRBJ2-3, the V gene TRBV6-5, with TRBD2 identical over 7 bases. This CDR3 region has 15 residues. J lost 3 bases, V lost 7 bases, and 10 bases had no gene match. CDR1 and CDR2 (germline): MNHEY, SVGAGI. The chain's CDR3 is CASTLWSGKTDTQYF. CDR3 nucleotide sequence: TGTGCCAGCACTCTATGGAGCGGGAAGACAGATACGCAGTATTTT.

CDR3: CSVDPPGTANYGYTF. The CDR3 DNA is TGCAGCGTTGACCCCCCCGGGACAGCTAACTATGGCTACACCTTC. The chain employs TRBV29-1 and TRBJ1-2; 7 bases map to TRBD1. The CDR3 is 15 residues long. Germline CDR1 SQVTM, CDR2 ANQGSEA. V was pared by 3 bases and J by 0 bases, with 7 bases of the junction left unmatched.

The CDR3 region has the DNA TGTGCCAGCAGCCAAAGGGGACAGATACCGTCTGGCTACACCTTC. This gives the protein CASSQRGQIPSGYTF. This rearrangement joins TRBV3-1 (or the pseudogene TRBV3-2) to TRBJ1-2, with TRBD1 matching over 7 bases. This CDR3 is built from 15 residues. V lost 2 bases and J lost 7; bases outside the gene matches: 10. CDR1 and CDR2 from the germline V gene are LGHDT and YNNKEL (reference sequence).

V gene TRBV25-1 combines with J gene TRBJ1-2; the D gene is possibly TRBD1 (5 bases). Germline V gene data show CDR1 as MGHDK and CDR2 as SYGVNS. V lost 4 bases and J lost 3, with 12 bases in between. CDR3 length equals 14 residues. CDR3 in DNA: TGTGCCAGCAGTGCGCCGGGGGACTACTATGGCTACACCTTC. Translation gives CASSAPGDYYGYTF.

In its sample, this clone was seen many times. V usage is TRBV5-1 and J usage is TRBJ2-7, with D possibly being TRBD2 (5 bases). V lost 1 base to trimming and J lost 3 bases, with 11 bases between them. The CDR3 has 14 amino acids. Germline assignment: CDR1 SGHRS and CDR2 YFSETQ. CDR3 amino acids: CASSLFGNNYEQYF. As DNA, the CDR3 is TGCGCCAGCAGCTTGTTCGGGAATAACTACGAGCAGTACTTC.

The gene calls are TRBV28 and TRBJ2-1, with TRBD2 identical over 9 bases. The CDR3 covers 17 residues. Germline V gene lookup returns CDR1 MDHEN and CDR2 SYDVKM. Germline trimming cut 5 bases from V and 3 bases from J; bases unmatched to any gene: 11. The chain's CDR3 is CASSGPLGLARYNEQFF. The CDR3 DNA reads TGTGCCAGCAGTGGACCTCTGGGACTAGCCCGCTACAATGAGCAGTTCTTC.

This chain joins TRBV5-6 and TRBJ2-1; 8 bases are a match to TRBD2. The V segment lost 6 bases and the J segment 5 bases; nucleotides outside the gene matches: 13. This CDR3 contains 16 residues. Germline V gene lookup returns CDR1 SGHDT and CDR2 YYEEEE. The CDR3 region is CASTLDTGRGNNEQFF. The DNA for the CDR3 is TGTGCCAGCACCCTGGATACCGGGAGGGGGAACAATGAGCAGTTCTTC.

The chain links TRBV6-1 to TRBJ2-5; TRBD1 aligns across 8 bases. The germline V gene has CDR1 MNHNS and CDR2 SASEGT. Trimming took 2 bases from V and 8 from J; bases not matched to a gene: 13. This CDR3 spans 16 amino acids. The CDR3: CASSETPGQGWGTQYF. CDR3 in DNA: TGTGCCAGCAGTGAAACCCCCGGACAGGGATGGGGTACCCAGTACTTC.

CDR3 in amino acids: CASSPDGVNGYTF. The CDR3 region has the DNA TGTGCCAGCAGCCCGGACGGGGTAAATGGCTACACCTTC. This chain connects TRBV28 to TRBJ1-2; D unresolved. The germline V gene encodes CDR1 MDHEN and CDR2 SYDVKM. V dropped 6 bases and J dropped 6 bases, with 14 bases sitting between them. This CDR3 region has 13 residues.

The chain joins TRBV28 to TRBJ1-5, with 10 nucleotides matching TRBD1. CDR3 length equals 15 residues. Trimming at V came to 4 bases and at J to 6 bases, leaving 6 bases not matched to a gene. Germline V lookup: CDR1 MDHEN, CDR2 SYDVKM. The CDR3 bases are TGTGCCAGCAGTTCCCGGGACAGGGGTAGTCAGCCCCAGCATTTT. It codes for CASSSRDRGSQPQHF. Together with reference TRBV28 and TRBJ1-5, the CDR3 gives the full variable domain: DVKVTQSSRYLVKRTGEKVFLECVQDMDHENMFWYRQDPGLGLRLIYFSYDVKMKEKGDIPEGYSVSREKKERFSLILESASTNQTSMYLCASSSRDRGSQPQHFGDGTRLSIL.

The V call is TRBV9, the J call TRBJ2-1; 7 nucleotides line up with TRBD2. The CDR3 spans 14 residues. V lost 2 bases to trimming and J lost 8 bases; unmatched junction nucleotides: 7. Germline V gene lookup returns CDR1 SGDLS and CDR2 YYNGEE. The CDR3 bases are TGTGCCAGCAGCGTCCTAGCGGTGGGGGATGAGCAGTTCTTC. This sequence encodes CASSVLAVGDEQFF.

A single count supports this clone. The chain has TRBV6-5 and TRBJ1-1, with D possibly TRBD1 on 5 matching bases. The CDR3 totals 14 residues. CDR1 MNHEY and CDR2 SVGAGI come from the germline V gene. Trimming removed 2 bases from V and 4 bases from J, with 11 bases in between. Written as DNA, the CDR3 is TGTGCCAGCAGTTACCAGGGAAGGGGCACTGAAGCTTTCTTT. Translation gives CASSYQGRGTEAFF.

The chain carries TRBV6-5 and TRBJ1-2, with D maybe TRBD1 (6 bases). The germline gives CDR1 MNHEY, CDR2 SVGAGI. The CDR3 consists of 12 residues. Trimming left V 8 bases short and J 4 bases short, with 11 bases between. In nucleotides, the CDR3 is TGTGCCAGCTCCCAGGGGATCTATGGCTACACCTTC. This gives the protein CASSQGIYGYTF.

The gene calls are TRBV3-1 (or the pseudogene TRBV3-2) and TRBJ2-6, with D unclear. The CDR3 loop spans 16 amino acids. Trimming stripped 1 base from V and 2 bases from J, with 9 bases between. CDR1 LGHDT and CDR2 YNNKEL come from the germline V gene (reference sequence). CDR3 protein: CASSQVSVAGANVLTF. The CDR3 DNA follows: TGTGCCAGCAGCCAAGTGTCCGTTGCTGGGGCCAACGTCCTGACTTTC.

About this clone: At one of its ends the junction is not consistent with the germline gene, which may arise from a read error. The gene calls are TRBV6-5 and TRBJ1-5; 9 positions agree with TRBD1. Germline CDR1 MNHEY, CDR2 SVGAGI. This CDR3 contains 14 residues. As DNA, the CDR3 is TGTGCCAGCGCACCGGGACAGGGTAATCGGCCCCAGCATTTT. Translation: CASAPGQGNRPQHF.

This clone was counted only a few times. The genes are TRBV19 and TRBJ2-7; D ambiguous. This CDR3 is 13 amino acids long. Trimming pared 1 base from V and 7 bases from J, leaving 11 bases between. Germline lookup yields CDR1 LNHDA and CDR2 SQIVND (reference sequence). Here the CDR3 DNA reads TGTGCCAGTAGTATAGCCCTGTCCGGGGAGCAGTACTTC. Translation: CASSIALSGEQYF.

The CDR3 loop reads CASSSRVVGELFF. The CDR3 nucleotides are TGTGCCAGCAGTTCCAGGGTCGTCGGGGAGCTGTTTTTT. The chain has TRBV27 and TRBJ2-2, with D perhaps TRBD1 (5 bases). Trimming shortened V by 4 bases and J by 7 bases, and 10 bases separated the two germline ends. Per the germline V gene, CDR1 is MNHEY and CDR2 is SMNVEV (reference sequence). This CDR3 is built from 13 residues.

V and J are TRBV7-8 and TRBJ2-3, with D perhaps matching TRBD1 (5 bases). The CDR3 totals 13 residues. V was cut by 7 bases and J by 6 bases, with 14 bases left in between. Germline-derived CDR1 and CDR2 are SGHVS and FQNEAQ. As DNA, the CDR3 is TGTGCCAGCACGACGCCAGGGAAGGATACGCAGTATTTT. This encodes CASTTPGKDTQYF.

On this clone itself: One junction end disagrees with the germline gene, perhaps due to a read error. CDR3 coding DNA: TGTGCCAGCAGTCTAGACCCCTTCGGTTTGTCCTTC. Residues: CASSLDPFGLSF. V and J are TRBV28 and TRBJ1-2; D is ambiguous. The CDR3 consists of 12 residues. Germline V gives CDR1 MDHEN, CDR2 SYDVKM.